This T cell receptor beta chain was identified during a study of CD8 T cells in ankylosing spondylitis. Quantitative barcoded 5'-RACE was used to prepare TCR beta libraries. TCRdb re-analysed the 5' RACE reads in MiXCR, keeping a single row per CDR3 protein. Of about 700,000 distinct CDR3 sequences in the sample, around 17% are singletons; the top ten hold 19%. Study-level findings and limits: Reports of some motif variants in reactive arthritis synovial fluid and blood predate this one. From matched ankylosing spondylitis synovial fluid, disease-linked clones were reportedly recovered at significantly enriched levels. A motif of under ten highly homologous TCR beta variants was seen as apparently characteristic of ankylosing spondylitis blood.

On this clonotype: What it recognizes is unknown.

The CDR3 is 15 residues long. Sequencing was carried out using blood, either unsorted or a sorted T cell fraction (not recorded which). This receptor was taken from a male donor with ankylosing spondylitis. The chain couples TRBV21-1 to TRBJ2-4; no check of the table's D call, TRBD1, against the DNA was made. TRBV21-1 is a documented pseudogene. The CDR3 loop reads CARRGAVRSKNIQYF. CDR3 DNA: TGTGCCCGGAGGGGGGCAGTACGGAGCAAAAACATTCAGTACTTC.